Sequencing of this T cell receptor beta chain was carried out in a study of Graves' ophthalmopathy and Graves' hyperthyroidism. V lost 5 bases and J lost 5; bases outside the gene matches: 10. Germline V CDR1 and CDR2: SNHLY, FYNNEI. The CDR3 extends over 16 amino acids. At least ten counts were recorded for this clonotype. RNA transcripts were the source from which TCR beta CDR3 regions were amplified. An opening RT-PCR round employed HTBI primers and preceded a second-round multiplex PCR. TCRdb re-derived calls from the multiplex PCR reads in MiXCR, one entry per CDR3 protein. The sample records some 1.1 million distinct CDR3 sequences, roughly two fifths being singletons. Additional autoimmune diseases, uncontrolled infections, pregnancy or lactation disqualified patients.

The clonotype was recovered from an adult man with Graves' hyperthyroidism. Sequencing input: peripheral blood or thyroid tissue (not recorded which). The chain links TRBV2 to TRBJ2-2, with 8 bases that match TRBD2. The CDR3 sequence: CASSRLRGEGTGELFF. The DNA for the CDR3 is TGTGCCAGCAGTCGTCTGCGGGGGGAAGGGACCGGGGAGCTGTTTTTT. Together with reference TRBV2 and TRBJ2-2, the CDR3 gives the full variable domain: EPEVTQTPSHQVTQMGQEVILRCVPISNHLYFYWYRQILGQKVEFLVSFYNNEISEKSEIFDDQFSVERPDGSNFTLKIRSTKLEDSAMYFCASSRLRGEGTGELFFGEGSRLTVL.